This T cell receptor (beta chain) was observed in a study of T cell responses to AZD1222 COVID-19 vaccine. Overall study: Second-dose timings of about 4 or about 12 weeks were pooled.

This CDR3 region has 16 residues. In germline, CDR1 is ENHRY, CDR2 SYGVKD. The V and J ends lost 4 bases and 7 bases respectively, with 17 bases between them. Study-wide points: Vaccination with two AZD1222 doses was followed by a rise in Spike-specific TCR breadth and depth. Reportedly, nearly half of unique spike TCRs recognized epitopes outside B.1.351/B.1.1.7 mutations. Baseline seropositivity characterized only 5 to 7 AZD1222 recipients.

A word on this clone: Its cognate antigen is unknown.

Profiled with immunoSEQ multiplex PCR; TCRdb holds only in-frame clones, not every one. The sample holds about 99,000 clones, 90% seen once. The clonotype comes from an adult in good health. The chain carries TRBV10-3 and TRBJ1-6; no definite D call. This specimen was peripheral blood, taken on day 0 of AZD1222 vaccination. The CDR3 sequence is CAISAKGSALNSPLHF. CDR3 in DNA: TGTGCCATCAGTGCAAAAGGTTCCGCCCTAAATTCACCCCTCCACTTT.